What follows describes a single T cell receptor beta chain. The source of the sample is a study of CD8 T cells in Susac syndrome. About the study: Intravenous immunoglobulin alone or corticosteroids were being given to patients with Susac syndrome at blood draw, unless they were therapy-naive.

RNA in amounts of roughly 0.5 to 1 ug was reverse transcribed with random hexamers. A single record per CDR3 protein comes from TCRdb applying MiXCR to the immunoSEQ multiplex PCR reads. The table shows under 90,000 distinct CDR3 sequences, with approximately 95% occurring only once. The V segment lost 5 bases and the J segment 4 bases; nucleotides outside the gene matches: 15. CDR1 is SGHAT, CDR2 FQNNGV, per germline. This CDR3 contains 18 residues. This TCR came from a human donor with Susac syndrome. The V call is TRBV11-2, the J call TRBJ2-3, with 10 nucleotides matching TRBD2. Material: CD8+ T cells from PBMCs. The DNA of the CDR3 is TGTGCCAGCAGCCTCCATGGCCCTAGCGGGAGTGGGGCAGATACGCAGTATTTT. Its translation is CASSLHGPSGSGADTQYF. Combining the CDR3 with reference TRBV11-2 and TRBJ2-3 gives the whole variable domain EAGVAQSPRYKIIEKRQSVAFWCNPISGHATLYWYQQILGQGPKLLIQFQNNGVVDDSQLPKDRFSAERLKGVDSTLKIQPAKLEDSAVYLCASSLHGPSGSGADTQYFGPGTRLTVL.